The 15 T cell receptor beta chains below were found in one sample sequenced in a study of T cell responses to AZD1222 COVID-19 vaccine. The protocol was immunoSEQ multiplex PCR, while the TCRdb copy is restricted to in-frame clones and leaves out a portion. The data contain 90,000 to 150,000 clones, around 87% of them singletons. The sequencing here drew on peripheral blood, taken on day 0 of AZD1222 vaccination. These receptors all stem from an adult in good health.

V and J are TRBV5-1 and TRBJ1-1; tentatively, D is TRBD1 (6 bases). Germline-derived CDR1 and CDR2 are SGHRS and YFSETQ. The V gene lost 0 bases and the J gene lost 5 bases, with 11 bases spanning the gap. This CDR3 spans 14 amino acids. CDR3 DNA: TGCGCCAGCAGCTTGGTTCCAGGGGAGACTGAAGCTTTCTTT. Its protein product is CASSLVPGETEAFF.

CDR3 in DNA: TGCGCCAGCAGCCAAGATGAGGCCGAAGGCTCTGGAAACACCATATATTTT. This sequence encodes CASSQDEAEGSGNTIYF. V usage is TRBV4-1 and J usage is TRBJ1-3, with unresolved D. The CDR3 has 17 residues. Germline values: CDR1 MGHRA, CDR2 YSYEKL. V was clipped by 0 bases and J by 0 bases, with 12 bases between them.

The chain uses TRBV2 and TRBJ2-5; maybe TRBD2 (6 bases). Germline CDR1 SNHLY, CDR2 FYNNEI. V shed 11 bases and J shed 5 bases, with 21 bases lying between them. This CDR3 is 14 amino acids long. CDR3 region: CAGRTILRGETQYF. CDR3 bases: TGTGCCGGACGGACAATTCTTCGGGGGGAGACCCAGTACTTC.

The chain joins TRBV4-1 to TRBJ1-1; D is possibly TRBD1 (6 bases). The CDR3 has 16 residues. Trimming stripped 7 bases from V and 4 bases from J, with 22 bases between. Per the germline V gene, CDR1 is MGHRA and CDR2 is YSYEKL. The CDR3 DNA reads TGCGCCAGCAAGGGACATTCCCCTAGGAAAGGCACTGAAGCTTTCTTT. This encodes CASKGHSPRKGTEAFF.

The chain links TRBV6-5 to TRBJ1-6, with 9 bases fitting TRBD1. J lost 7 bases, V lost 5 bases, and 3 bases had no gene match. CDR1 is MNHEY and CDR2 is SVGAGI in the germline V gene. CDR3 size: 14 residues. The CDR3 region has the DNA TGTGCCAGCAGTCCGGGACAGGGAAATTCACCCCTCCACTTT. Its translation: CASSPGQGNSPLHF.

This clone was seen once. This chain links TRBV19 with TRBJ2-7; no clear D. This CDR3 contains 11 residues. CDR1 and CDR2 from the germline V gene are LNHDA and SQIVND (reference sequence). The V end lost 10 bases, the J end lost 5 bases, and 12 bases lay between the germline ends. CDR3 residues: CATRFGNEQYF. The CDR3 DNA reads TGTGCCACCCGGTTCGGAAACGAGCAGTACTTC. The full variable domain, rest sourced from reference TRBV19 and TRBJ2-7, is DGGITQSPKYLFRKEGQNVTLSCEQNLNHDAMYWYRQDPGQGLRLIYYSQIVNDFQKGDIAEGYSVSREKKESFPLTVTSAQKNPTAFYLCATRFGNEQYFGPGTRLTVT.

This chain joins TRBV11-2 and TRBJ1-3; TRBD1 is a possible D gene (6 bases). The germline V gene has CDR1 SGHAT and CDR2 FQNNGV. The CDR3 extends over 18 amino acids. Trimming took 2 bases from V and 0 from J, leaving 17 bases between them. The CDR3 protein is CASSLYQTTGRSGNTIYF. The CDR3 DNA sequence: TGTGCCAGCAGCTTATACCAAACTACAGGGCGCTCTGGAAACACCATATATTTT.

The V and J genes are TRBV9 and TRBJ1-2, with D tentatively TRBD1 (5 bases). V lost 4 bases, J lost 4 bases, and 14 bases lay in between. This CDR3 is 14 amino acids long. Germline V gene sequence: CDR1 SGDLS, CDR2 YYNGEE. The CDR3: CASSPSTEAYGYTF. The CDR3 nucleotides read TGTGCCAGCAGCCCCTCGACAGAGGCCTATGGCTACACCTTC.

The V gene is TRBV12-5, the J gene TRBJ1-2; D might be TRBD1 (5 bases). With 6 bases removed from V and 0 bases from J, the gap between germline ends came to 14 bases. The CDR3 has 15 amino acids. Germline V CDR1 and CDR2: LGHNT, FRNRAP. The CDR3 protein is CASGYRQYTNYGYTF. In DNA, the CDR3 is TGTGCTAGTGGATATAGACAGTACACTAACTATGGCTACACCTTC. Full variable domain (missing parts from reference TRBV12-5 and TRBJ1-2): DARVTQTPRHKVTEMGQEVTMRCQPILGHNTVFWYRQTMMQGLELLAYFRNRAPLDDSGMPKDRFSAEMPDATLATLKIQPSEPRDSAVYFCASGYRQYTNYGYTFGSGTRLTVV.

V gene TRBV5-3 combines with J gene TRBJ2-5; 9 nucleotides line up with TRBD2. TRBV5-3 is identified as an open reading frame with a role that is uncertain. V lost 4 bases to trimming and J lost 3 bases; unmatched junction nucleotides: 7. The CDR3 length is 15 residues. CDR3 sequence: CARSREAGGEETQYF. The CDR3 region has the DNA TGTGCCAGAAGCAGGGAGGCGGGGGGGGAAGAGACCCAGTACTTC.

This chain joins TRBV5-1 and TRBJ1-2; the D gene is possibly TRBD1 (6 bases). The CDR3 is 13 residues long. Germline CDR1 SGHRS, CDR2 YFSETQ. The V end lost 0 bases, the J end lost 3 bases, and 6 bases lay between the germline ends. The CDR3 loop is CASSLGQDYGYTF. The CDR3 DNA is TGCGCCAGCAGCTTGGGACAGGACTATGGCTACACCTTC.

Only one count was recorded for this clone. The chain recombines TRBV2 with TRBJ2-2; possibly TRBD2 for D (6 bases). This CDR3 region has 20 residues. Germline assignment: CDR1 SNHLY and CDR2 FYNNEI. V was clipped by 2 bases and J by 6 bases, with 28 bases between them. CDR3 sequence reads: CASSEKKRGAAGNLAGELFF. CDR3 sequence (DNA): TGTGCCAGCAGTGAAAAAAAACGCGGGGCGGCAGGGAACCTCGCCGGGGAGCTGTTTTTT. Based on the CDR3 plus reference TRBV2 and TRBJ2-2, the full variable domain is EPEVTQTPSHQVTQMGQEVILRCVPISNHLYFYWYRQILGQKVEFLVSFYNNEISEKSEIFDDQFSVERPDGSNFTLKIRSTKLEDSAMYFCASSEKKRGAAGNLAGELFFGEGSRLTVL.

The chain employs TRBV19 and TRBJ1-2; 10 nucleotides align to TRBD1. The J segment lost 4 bases and the V segment lost 6 bases, leaving 8 bases of the junction unmatched. The CDR3 length is 15 residues. The germline V gene has CDR1 LNHDA and CDR2 SQIVND (reference sequence). As DNA, the CDR3 is TGTGCCAGTAGCGAAACGGACAGGGGGGTCTATGGCTACACCTTC. Its protein is CASSETDRGVYGYTF.

The gene calls are TRBV19 and TRBJ1-6, with D unclear. Germline V gives CDR1 LNHDA, CDR2 SQIVND (reference sequence). This CDR3 spans 16 amino acids. Trimming took off 5 bases at V and 6 bases at J, with 17 bases between the two ends. CDR3 sequence reads: CASSGPFGVFNSPLHF. The CDR3 bases are TGTGCCAGTAGTGGCCCCTTCGGAGTCTTTAATTCACCCCTCCACTTT.

The chain recombines TRBV20-1 with TRBJ1-5; no clear D. Germline V gene data show CDR1 as DFQATT and CDR2 as SNEGSKA (reference sequence). This CDR3 comprises 14 residues. V lost 3 bases, J lost 0 bases, and 9 bases lay in between. The CDR3 coding sequence is TGCAGTGCTAGTTCCAGCTATAGCAATCAGCCCCAGCATTTT. Translating it yields CSASSSYSNQPQHF.